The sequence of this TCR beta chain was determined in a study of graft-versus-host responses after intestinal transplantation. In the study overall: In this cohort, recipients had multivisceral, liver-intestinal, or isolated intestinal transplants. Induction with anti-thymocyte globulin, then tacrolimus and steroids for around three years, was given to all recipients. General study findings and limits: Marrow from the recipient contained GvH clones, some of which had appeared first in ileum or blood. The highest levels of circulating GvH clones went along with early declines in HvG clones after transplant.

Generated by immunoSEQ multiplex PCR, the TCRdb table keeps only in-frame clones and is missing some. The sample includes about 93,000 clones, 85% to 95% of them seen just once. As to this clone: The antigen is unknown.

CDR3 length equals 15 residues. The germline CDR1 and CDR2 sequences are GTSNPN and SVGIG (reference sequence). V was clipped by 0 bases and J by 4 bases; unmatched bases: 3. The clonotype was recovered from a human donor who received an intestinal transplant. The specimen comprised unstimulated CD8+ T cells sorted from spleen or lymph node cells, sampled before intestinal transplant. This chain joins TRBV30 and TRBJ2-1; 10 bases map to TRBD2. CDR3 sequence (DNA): TGTGCCTGGAGTGTACCAGCGGGAGGGTACAATGAGCAGTTCTTC. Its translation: CAWSVPAGGYNEQFF. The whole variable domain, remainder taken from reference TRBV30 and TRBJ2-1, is SQTIHQWPATLVQPVGSPLSLECTVEGTSNPNLYWYRQAAGRGLQLLFYSVGIGQISSEVPQNLSASRPQDRQFILSSKKLLLSDSGFYLCAWSVPAGGYNEQFFGPGTRLTVL.